The 21 T cell receptor beta chains given below trace back to one sample, sequenced in a study of response to subunit inactivated influenza vaccine. TCRdb recomputed calls from the RT-PCR reads with MiXCR, one row per CDR3 protein. The sample has roughly 180,000 distinct CDR3 sequences, roughly 8.7% seen once. The sequenced sample was non-naive T cells sorted from PBMCs, obtained on the day of vaccination. Receptor source: a man aged 50-59 years who received an inactivated influenza vaccine.

This clonotype showed up just a few times. This rearrangement joins TRBV19 to TRBJ2-2; weak D call: TRBD1 (5 bases). From germline, CDR1 is LNHDA and CDR2 SQIVND (reference sequence). Trimming removed 2 bases from V and 6 bases from J, with 10 bases in between. This CDR3 is built from 14 residues. Here the CDR3 DNA reads TGTGCCAGTAGTATAACGACAGTGTCCGGGGAGCTGTTTTTT. Translating it yields CASSITTVSGELFF.

This clonotype showed up just a few times. The CDR3 DNA is TGCGCCAGCAGCCAAGATCCCTGGGGTTCCTACGAGCAGTACTTC. This gives the protein CASSQDPWGSYEQYF. The chain links TRBV4-3 to TRBJ2-7; D unresolved. The germline V gene has CDR1 LGHNA and CDR2 YSLEER. V lost 0 bases and J 1 base, leaving 10 bases between the germline ends. This CDR3 region has 15 residues.

The chain employs TRBV24-1 and TRBJ1-5, with 7 bases fitting TRBD1. CDR3 size: 21 residues. V lost 5 bases and J lost 1; bases outside the gene matches: 22. Per the germline V gene, CDR1 is KGHDR and CDR2 is SFDVKD. The CDR3 sequence: CATSARIGTYVEQGSNQPQHF. CDR3 DNA sequence: TGTGCCACCAGTGCCCGAATTGGTACCTATGTGGAACAGGGGAGCAATCAGCCCCAGCATTTT.

This clonotype was picked up many times. V usage is TRBV5-1 and J usage is TRBJ1-2, with D perhaps matching TRBD1 (5 bases). The CDR3 is 14 amino acids. V gave up 2 bases and J gave up 7 bases, with 15 bases separating them. The germline V gene has CDR1 SGHRS and CDR2 YFSETQ. CDR3 in DNA: TGCGCCAGCAGCTTATCCGGGACCTTTATTGGCTACACCTTC. It encodes CASSLSGTFIGYTF.

This clonotype was observed a handful of times. The chain is built from TRBV3-1 and TRBJ1-1; D is ambiguous. V dropped 2 bases and J dropped 9 bases, with 7 bases sitting between them. CDR1 is LGHDT, CDR2 YNNKEL, per germline (reference sequence). The CDR3 spans 11 residues. CDR3 coding DNA: TGTGCCAGCAGCCAACAAACGAAAGCTTTCTTT. Amino acid sequence: CASSQQTKAFF.

In its sample, this clonotype was seen a few times. The chain recombines TRBV27 with TRBJ2-2; TRBD1 might be the D (6 bases). The CDR3 has 14 amino acids. The ends were cut back, 1 base at V and 5 bases at J, with 8 bases in the middle. Germline V CDR1 and CDR2: MNHEY, SMNVEV (reference sequence). The CDR3 region has the DNA TGTGCCAGCAGTTTATGGGGGCCGACCGGGGAGCTGTTTTTT. Protein sequence: CASSLWGPTGELFF.

In this sample, this clonotype turned up a few times. Written as DNA, the CDR3 is TGTGCCAGCAGTTTGGGCGGCCCGTATTCTGGAAACACCATATATTTT. This codes for CASSLGGPYSGNTIYF. V usage is TRBV12-3 or TRBV12-4 and J usage is TRBJ1-3; D is unresolved. CDR3 length: 16 residues. V was cut by 3 bases and J by 1 base, with 13 bases left in between.

This clonotype occurred many times. The V call is TRBV21-1, the J call TRBJ2-2; TRBD2, the table's D call, was not compared with the DNA. TRBV21-1 is deemed a pseudogene. The CDR3 is 16 residues long. CDR3 loop: CASSSQTRYTPGELFF. Written as DNA, the CDR3 is TGTGCCAGCAGCTCCCAGACTAGGTATACGCCCGGGGAGCTGTTTTTT.

The V call is TRBV3-1, the J call TRBJ2-2, with D perhaps matching TRBD1 (7 bases). The CDR3 runs to 14 residues. The V gene's germline CDR1 is LGHDT and CDR2 YNNKEL (reference sequence). Trimming removed 5 bases at V and 6 bases at J, with 13 bases between. The DNA for the CDR3 is TGTGCCAGCAGCGCAGACAGGGAGGCCGGGGAGCTGTTTTTT. As protein: CASSADREAGELFF.

This clonotype has only a few counts. V and J are TRBV30 and TRBJ2-7; 9 nucleotides agree with TRBD2. CDR3 length equals 15 residues. The junction had 10 bases not matched to a gene; V was cut back by 1 base and J by 6 bases. Germline assignment: CDR1 GTSNPN and CDR2 SVGIG (reference sequence). DNA of the CDR3: TGTGCCTGGAGTGGCCTACTAGCGGGTCTTGCCGAGCAGTACTTC. As protein: CAWSGLLAGLAEQYF.

Many counts were recorded for this clonotype. The chain uses TRBV12-3 or TRBV12-4 and TRBJ2-7; 7 nucleotides match TRBD1. There are 14 residues in the CDR3. After removal of 6 bases from V and 6 bases from J, the junction contained 11 bases not matched to a gene. The CDR3 loop is CASRDSFTGAEQYF. The DNA for the CDR3 is TGTGCCAGCAGAGACAGCTTTACAGGGGCCGAGCAGTACTTC.

The genes are TRBV5-6 and TRBJ1-5; D possibly corresponds to TRBD1 (6 bases). This CDR3 comprises 15 residues. The V end was cut by 2 bases, the J end by 3 bases, with 12 bases between. Germline CDR1 reads SGHDT; CDR2 reads YYEEEE. CDR3 in DNA: TGTGCCAGCAGCTTAGGGGGGATAACCAATCAGCCCCAGCATTTT. It specifies CASSLGGITNQPQHF.

This clonotype was detected ten times or more. V is TRBV20-1 and J is TRBJ1-6, with 7 bases lining up with TRBD1. J gave up 7 bases and V 1 base, and 7 bases lay outside the gene matches. The CDR3 is made up of 15 amino acids. The germline gives CDR1 DFQATT, CDR2 SNEGSKA (reference sequence). CDR3 nucleotides: TGCAGTGCTAGAGCTTCGACAGGGCGAAATTCACCCCTCCACTTT. Translation gives CSARASTGRNSPLHF.

In this sample, this clonotype turned up many times. The chain uses TRBV28 and TRBJ2-5, with D maybe TRBD1 (6 bases). The CDR3 spans 16 residues. Germline V gives CDR1 MDHEN, CDR2 SYDVKM. Trimming removed 2 bases at V and 4 bases at J, with 17 bases between. CDR3 nucleotide sequence: TGTGCCAGCAGTTTACGAACGTCGGGCAGGGGAGAGACCCAGTACTTC. Protein: CASSLRTSGRGETQYF.

The gene calls are TRBV7-2 and TRBJ1-1, with no clear D. Germline assignment: CDR1 SGHTA and CDR2 FQGNSA. The CDR3 is made up of 13 amino acids. Trimming left V 4 bases short and J 2 bases short, with 8 bases between. CDR3 amino acids: CASSSSLNTEAFF. CDR3 nucleotide sequence: TGTGCCAGCAGCTCCAGTTTAAACACTGAAGCTTTCTTT.

This clonotype was recorded many times. The chain employs TRBV12-3 or TRBV12-4 and TRBJ1-6; D gene unclear. This CDR3 comprises 12 residues. V lost 2 bases to trimming and J lost 13 bases, with 9 bases between them. The DNA of the CDR3 is TGTGCCAGCAGTTTAAATGGGCAGCCCCTCCACTTT. Protein product: CASSLNGQPLHF.

In this sample, this clonotype turned up many times. CDR3 residues: CASSLAGFEQFF. CDR3 DNA: TGTGCCAGCAGCTTAGCGGGATTTGAGCAGTTCTTC. The rearrangement uses TRBV7-8 and TRBJ2-1; D not certain. Trimming took 0 bases from V and 9 from J, leaving 6 bases between them. The CDR3 has 12 residues. CDR1 and CDR2 (germline): SGHVS, FQNEAQ.

This clonotype was counted many times. The J gene is TRBJ1-1, the V gene TRBV5-1; D is undetermined. This CDR3 spans 13 amino acids. CDR1 and CDR2 (germline): SGHRS, YFSETQ. The V end was cut by 2 bases, the J end by 5 bases, with 10 bases between. This CDR3 is CASSFTPGTEAFF. The CDR3 DNA is TGCGCCAGCAGCTTCACTCCGGGGACTGAAGCTTTCTTT.

CDR3 in DNA: TGTGCCAGCAGTTACAGACTAGCGGCCTACGAGCAGTACTTC. Encoded protein: CASSYRLAAYEQYF. The rearrangement uses TRBV6-2 or TRBV6-3 and TRBJ2-7; 9 nucleotides match TRBD2. This CDR3 contains 14 residues. Germline-derived CDR1 and CDR2 are MNHEY and SVGEGT. The V gene end was trimmed by 2 bases and the J gene end by 2 bases; junction bases not matched to a gene: 1.

The chain links TRBV6-5 to TRBJ2-1; 12 positions match TRBD2. The J segment lost 15 bases and the V segment lost 2 bases, leaving 8 bases of the junction unmatched. This CDR3 region has 14 residues. Germline assignment: CDR1 MNHEY and CDR2 SVGAGI. Here the CDR3 reads CASSYVLAGGPLFF. CDR3 nucleotide sequence: TGTGCCAGCAGTTACGTTCTAGCGGGAGGGCCTCTGTTCTTC.

This clonotype occurred once. The rearrangement joins TRBV6-1 to TRBJ2-3, with D possibly matching TRBD2 (6 bases). Trimming stripped 6 bases from V and 0 bases from J, with 13 bases between. CDR1 is MNHNS, CDR2 SASEGT, per germline. The CDR3 contains 15 residues. CDR3 protein: CASSPPAGSTDTQYF. CDR3 nucleotide sequence: TGTGCCAGCAGCCCACCCGCGGGGAGCACAGATACGCAGTATTTT.